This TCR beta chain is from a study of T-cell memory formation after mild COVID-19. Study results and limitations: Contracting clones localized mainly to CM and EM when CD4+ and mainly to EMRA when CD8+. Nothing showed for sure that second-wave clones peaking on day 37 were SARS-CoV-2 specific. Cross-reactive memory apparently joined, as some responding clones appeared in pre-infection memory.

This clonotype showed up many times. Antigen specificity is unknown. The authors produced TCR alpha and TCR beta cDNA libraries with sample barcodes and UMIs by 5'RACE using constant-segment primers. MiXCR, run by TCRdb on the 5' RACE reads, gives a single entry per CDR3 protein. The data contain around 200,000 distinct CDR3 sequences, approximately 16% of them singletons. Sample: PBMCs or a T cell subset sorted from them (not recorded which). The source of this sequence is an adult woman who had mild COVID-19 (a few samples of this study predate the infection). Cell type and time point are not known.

The CDR3 DNA reads TGTGCCAGCAGCCCTCGACTAGCGGGGGAGCCGGGCTCCTACAATGAGCAGTTCTTC. Protein sequence: CASSPRLAGEPGSYNEQFF. The V call is TRBV9, the J call TRBJ2-1, with 12 nucleotides matching TRBD2. After removal of 4 bases from V and 0 bases from J, the junction contained 11 bases not matched to a gene. Per germline, CDR1 SGDLS and CDR2 YYNGEE. The CDR3 loop spans 19 amino acids.